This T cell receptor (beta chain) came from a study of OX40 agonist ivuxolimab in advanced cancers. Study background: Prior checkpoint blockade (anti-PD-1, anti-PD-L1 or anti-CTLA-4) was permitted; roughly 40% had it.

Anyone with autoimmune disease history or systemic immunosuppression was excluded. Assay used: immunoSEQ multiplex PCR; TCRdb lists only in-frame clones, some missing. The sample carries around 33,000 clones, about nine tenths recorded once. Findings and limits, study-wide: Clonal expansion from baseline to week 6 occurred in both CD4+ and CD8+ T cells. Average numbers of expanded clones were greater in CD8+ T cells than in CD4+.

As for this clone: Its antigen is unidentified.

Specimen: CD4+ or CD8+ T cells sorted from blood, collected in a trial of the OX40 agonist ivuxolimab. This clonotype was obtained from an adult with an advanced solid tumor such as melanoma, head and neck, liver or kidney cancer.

CDR3 loop: CASSISIVMGSPLHF. The CDR3 DNA reads as TGTGCCAGTAGTATCTCGATCGTCATGGGTTCACCCCTCCACTTT. This sequence joins TRBV19 and TRBJ1-6; no definite D call. The V end lost 3 bases, the J end lost 9 bases, and 15 bases lay between the germline ends. CDR1 is LNHDA and CDR2 is SQIVND in the germline V gene (reference sequence). The CDR3 loop spans 15 amino acids.